One and the same sample provided the 21 T cell receptor beta chains below, sequenced in a study of T cells in localized non-small cell lung cancer. Produced via immunoSEQ multiplex PCR; TCRdb's table is partial and in-frame only. In the table there are more than 45,000 clones, 85% to 90% of which are singletons. The sample here was PBMCs, taken before any cancer treatment. Every receptor here comes from a man between 35 and 75 years old with stage II lung adenocarcinoma.

The chain uses TRBV10-2 and TRBJ1-2; possible D gene TRBD1, 6 bases. Trimming cost V 0 bases and J 4 bases, with 15 bases left between them. The CDR3 is 16 residues long. From germline, CDR1 is WSHSY and CDR2 SAAADI. The CDR3 bases are TGCGCCAGCAGTGAGTCGATTCTGGACAGAATCTATGGCTACACCTTC. Its protein is CASSESILDRIYGYTF.

The rearrangement links TRBV2 to TRBJ2-7, with 7 bases aligning to TRBD1. J lost 3 bases, V lost 6 bases, and 14 bases had no gene match. This CDR3 has 16 residues. Germline V gene data show CDR1 as SNHLY and CDR2 as FYNNEI. The CDR3 region is CASSPVLGQRNYEQYF. DNA for the CDR3: TGTGCCAGCAGCCCAGTCTTGGGACAGAGGAACTACGAGCAGTACTTC.

The gene calls are TRBV30 and TRBJ2-5; D possibly corresponds to TRBD1 (5 bases). Germline V gives CDR1 GTSNPN, CDR2 SVGIG (reference sequence). Trimming removed 0 bases at V and 5 bases at J, with 13 bases between. The CDR3 consists of 14 residues. The CDR3 protein is CAWSVQGVGETQYF. The DNA for the CDR3 is TGTGCCTGGAGTGTACAAGGGGTAGGGGAGACCCAGTACTTC.

The chain employs TRBV2 and TRBJ2-2, with 8 bases that match TRBD2. V lost 3 bases and J lost 6; bases outside the gene matches: 15. The CDR3 length is 18 residues. Germline CDR1 SNHLY, CDR2 FYNNEI. The chain's CDR3 is CASSDTSTGTRRSGELFF. The CDR3 nucleotides are TGTGCCAGCAGTGACACCAGTACCGGGACTAGAAGGTCCGGGGAGCTGTTTTTT.

CDR3 residues: CASMGASSYNEQFF. For the CDR3, the DNA is TGCGCCAGCATGGGGGCCAGCTCCTACAATGAGCAGTTCTTC. This chain joins TRBV5-1 and TRBJ2-1, with D perhaps TRBD1 (6 bases). V shed 6 bases and J shed 0 bases, with 10 bases lying between them. The germline CDR1 and CDR2 sequences are SGHRS and YFSETQ. The CDR3 has 14 amino acids.

The V gene is TRBV28, the J gene TRBJ1-6; TRBD1 is a possible D gene (6 bases). This CDR3 contains 15 residues. The V end lost 5 bases, the J end lost 9 bases, and 17 bases lay between the germline ends. CDR1 and CDR2 from the germline V gene are MDHEN and SYDVKM. This CDR3 reads CASSEQQGWGSPLHF. In nucleotides, the CDR3 is TGTGCCAGCAGTGAACAACAGGGCTGGGGTTCACCCCTCCACTTT.

The chain employs TRBV19 and TRBJ2-1; either TRBD1 or TRBD2 may fit D (5 bases each). V was pared by 5 bases and J by 5 bases, with 16 bases between. CDR1 LNHDA and CDR2 SQIVND come from the germline V gene (reference sequence). The CDR3 length is 15 residues. The CDR3, as DNA: TGTGCCAGTAGTTGGGCCGGGGTCAGGGACAATGAGCAGTTCTTC. Amino acids: CASSWAGVRDNEQFF.

This clone was recorded a few times. J is TRBJ1-6 and V is TRBV6-5; TRBD1 matches 7 bases. After removal of 7 bases from V and 7 bases from J, the junction contained 7 bases not matched to a gene. The CDR3 runs 14 residues. CDR1 is MNHEY and CDR2 is SVGAGI in the germline V gene. In DNA, the CDR3 is TGTGCCAGCAACTTGGGACAGCACAATTCACCCCTCCACTTT. Its protein product is CASNLGQHNSPLHF.

This clone was recorded only once. V usage is TRBV11-2 and J usage is TRBJ1-5, with 10 bases lining up with TRBD1. The CDR3 length is 14 residues. The junction had 0 bases not matched to a gene; V was cut back by 1 base and J by 6 bases. The germline gives CDR1 SGHAT, CDR2 FQNNGV. The CDR3 is CASSLGTGGQPQHF. The DNA for the CDR3 is TGTGCCAGCAGCTTAGGGACAGGGGGTCAGCCCCAGCATTTT.

V usage is TRBV9 and J usage is TRBJ2-2; 8 bases agree with TRBD2. The CDR3 has 20 amino acids. The trim removed 0 bases at V and 1 base at J, leaving 14 bases unmatched. CDR1 SGDLS and CDR2 YYNGEE come from the germline V gene. CDR3 residues: CASSVEGGTRGFQNTGELFF. CDR3 nucleotides: TGTGCCAGCAGCGTAGAGGGAGGGACTAGGGGATTCCAGAACACCGGGGAGCTGTTTTTT.

V and J are TRBV5-1 and TRBJ2-5; D remains unclear. CDR3 length: 16 residues. Deletions cut 6 bases from V and 4 bases from J, with 22 bases between. CDR1 SGHRS and CDR2 YFSETQ come from the germline V gene. The DNA for the CDR3 is TGCGCCAGCACCTACACTATCCGGGCCGCTGGAGAGACCCAGTACTTC. It codes for CASTYTIRAAGETQYF.

The rearrangement links TRBV6-6 to TRBJ2-2; 7 nucleotides align to TRBD1. V lost 6 bases and J lost 2; bases outside the gene matches: 6. The CDR3 loop spans 15 amino acids. Germline V gene lookup returns CDR1 MNHNY and CDR2 SVGAGI (reference sequence). In nucleotides, the CDR3 is TGTGCCAGCAGCGCTGGGACAGAAAACACCGGGGAGCTGTTTTTT. Protein sequence: CASSAGTENTGELFF.

The rearrangement joins TRBV7-3 to TRBJ2-4, with 7 bases fitting TRBD2. CDR1 is SGHTA and CDR2 is FQGTGA in the germline V gene. The CDR3 loop spans 13 amino acids. The V and J ends lost 3 bases and 8 bases, in that order; junction bases with no gene match: 4. The CDR3 DNA reads as TGTGCCAGCAGCTTGATTCGGGAGGACATTCAGTACTTC. Protein: CASSLIREDIQYF.

V usage is TRBV5-1 and J usage is TRBJ2-3, with 10 bases that match TRBD1. The CDR3 covers 14 residues. The junction had 3 bases not matched to a gene; V was cut back by 3 bases and J by 5 bases. Looked up from germline, CDR1 is SGHRS and CDR2 is YFSETQ. The CDR3 sequence: CASSSGTGEDTQYF. The CDR3 region has the DNA TGCGCCAGCAGCTCCGGGACAGGGGAAGATACGCAGTATTTT.

V usage is TRBV11-2 and J usage is TRBJ2-2; D may be TRBD1 or TRBD2 (6 bases each). The germline gives CDR1 SGHAT, CDR2 FQNNGV. The CDR3 is 17 amino acids. V lost 6 bases and J 1 base, leaving 18 bases between the germline ends. CDR3 loop: CASSFISGGWNTGELFF. In DNA, the CDR3 is TGTGCCAGCAGTTTCATCTCCGGGGGCTGGAACACCGGGGAGCTGTTTTTT.

V gene TRBV6-1 combines with J gene TRBJ1-3; D not resolved. CDR1 is MNHNS and CDR2 is SASEGT in the germline V gene. With 10 bases removed from V and 1 base from J, the gap between germline ends came to 8 bases. This CDR3 region has 12 residues. CDR3 in DNA: TGTGCCACGCAGCGTTCTGGAAACACCATATATTTT. It is translated as CATQRSGNTIYF.

The chain recombines TRBV7-8 with TRBJ2-5; 7 bases map to TRBD1. The V gene end was trimmed by 2 bases and the J gene end by 7 bases; junction bases not matched to a gene: 10. Germline V gene data show CDR1 as SGHVS and CDR2 as FQNEAQ. This CDR3 region has 15 residues. CDR3 sequence: CASSLRQGDRVTQYF. The CDR3 DNA reads TGTGCCAGCAGCTTAAGGCAGGGGGATCGGGTGACCCAGTACTTC.

The gene calls are TRBV18 and TRBJ2-5; D is unclear. The CDR3 is 17 amino acids. Germline V CDR1 and CDR2: KGHSH, LQKENI. V gave up 2 bases and J gave up 1 base, with 17 bases separating them. The chain's CDR3 is CASSPNTGRRTQETQYF. CDR3 coding DNA: TGTGCCAGCTCACCAAATACTGGACGTAGGACCCAAGAGACCCAGTACTTC.

This clone was seen a single time. The chain joins TRBV2 to TRBJ2-1; TRBD2 is a possible D gene (6 bases). The CDR3 is 11 residues long. CDR1 and CDR2 (germline): SNHLY, FYNNEI. Trimming took 8 bases from V and 6 from J, leaving 8 bases between them. Here the CDR3 DNA reads TGTGCCAGCGGGGGAGGCAATGAGCAGTTCTTC. It encodes CASGGGNEQFF.

This clone appeared a single time. The chain recombines TRBV5-6 with TRBJ2-7, with unresolved D. This CDR3 has 14 residues. Germline V gene data show CDR1 as SGHDT and CDR2 as YYEEEE. Deletions cut 0 bases from V and 5 bases from J, with 12 bases between. For the CDR3, the DNA is TGTGCCAGCAGCTTGGGGTGGAAAATCCACGAGCAGTACTTC. Translating it yields CASSLGWKIHEQYF.

The chain combines TRBV20-1 with TRBJ2-5, with D possibly matching TRBD2 (5 bases). Trimming cost V 8 bases and J 2 bases, with 9 bases left between them. CDR1 and CDR2 from the germline V gene are DFQATT and SNEGSKA (reference sequence). The CDR3 extends over 11 amino acids. The CDR3 DNA reads as TGCAGTTCCGGGAAACAAGAGACCCAGTACTTC. The encoded protein is CSSGKQETQYF.